This passage covers 5 T cell receptor beta chains from one sample sequenced in a study of T cell repertoires in cytomegalovirus infection. Each CDR3 protein is one row after TCRdb ran MiXCR on the reads. The table records around 310,000 distinct CDR3 sequences, around 29% of them present only once. No antigen has been assigned to these receptors. This material consisted of cultured PBMCs, taken from culture after CMV antigen stimulation. The receptors shown here come from a human donor in good health (CMV status not recorded). Some clones in this sample may be carry-over from other donors' samples.

Only a few counts were recorded for this clonotype. CDR3 DNA sequence: TGTGCCAGCAGTCCCGGGACAGGGATCCACGAGCAGTACTTC. Translation: CASSPGTGIHEQYF. This rearrangement joins TRBV28 to TRBJ2-7, with 9 bases matching TRBD1. The CDR3 has 14 amino acids. The germline gives CDR1 MDHEN, CDR2 SYDVKM. Trimming cost V 5 bases and J 5 bases; bases outside gene matches: 7.

This clonotype was counted ten times or more. The V gene is TRBV11-2, the J gene TRBJ1-1; 7 nucleotides match TRBD1. Trimming removed 3 bases from V and 2 bases from J; junction bases left unmatched: 6. This CDR3 spans 15 amino acids. Germline lookup yields CDR1 SGHAT and CDR2 FQNNGV. Here the CDR3 reads CASSLRTGPNTEAFF. The CDR3 DNA sequence: TGTGCCAGCAGCTTGCGGACAGGCCCCAACACTGAAGCTTTCTTT.

V is TRBV18 and J is TRBJ1-4, with TRBD1 identical over 7 bases. Germline-derived CDR1 and CDR2 are KGHSH and LQKENI. V was clipped by 3 bases and J by 5 bases; unmatched bases: 6. The CDR3 is 15 residues long. CDR3 residues: CASSPRTGGNEKLFF. The CDR3 DNA follows: TGTGCCAGCTCACCGAGGACAGGAGGCAATGAAAAACTGTTTTTT.

This chain connects TRBV4-2 to TRBJ1-3, with 7 bases identical to TRBD1. This CDR3 is 17 amino acids long. Losses at the gene ends were 1 base for V and 4 bases for J; bases not matched to a gene: 10. Germline-derived CDR1 and CDR2 are LGHNA and YNFKEQ. The chain's CDR3 is CASSQGGDRARGNTIYF. The DNA for the CDR3 is TGTGCCAGCAGCCAAGGTGGCGACAGGGCGAGGGGAAACACCATATATTTT.

This clonotype was detected many times. The V call is TRBV7-3, the J call TRBJ2-1, with TRBD2 identical over 10 bases. This CDR3 contains 13 residues. The trim removed 9 bases at V and 8 bases at J, leaving 7 bases unmatched. CDR1 and CDR2 (germline): SGHTA, FQGTGA. In nucleotides, the CDR3 is TGTGCCAGTAAGCGGGAGGGGAGCGATGAGCAGTTCTTC. It is translated as CASKREGSDEQFF. Variable domain in full (rest from reference TRBV7-3 and TRBJ2-1): GAGVSQTPSNKVTEKGKYVELRCDPISGHTALYWYRQSLGQGPEFLIYFQGTGAADDSGLPNDRFFAVRPEGSVSTLKIQRTERGDSAVYLCASKREGSDEQFFGPGTRLTVL.